This T cell receptor beta chain was recorded in a study of control samples from healthy donors and cancer patients (dated by TCRdb to about 2020). The germline V gene (reference sequence) yields LGHDT for CDR1 and YNNKEL for CDR2. The CDR3 goes from the cysteine to the phenylalanine over 16 residues. The DNA shown is the 48-base CDR3, in frame from base 1. Trimming leaves V shorter by 2 bases and J shorter by 8 bases, with the junction holding 10 bases beyond the gene matches. Comments on this clone: This clone's antigen is unknown. Per-base qualities were not stored, and no clone one base away is much larger.

Library construction relied on the immunoSEQ multiplex PCR assay. TCRdb retrieved this table from immuneACCESS and kept in-frame rearrangements only. Not all clones are present; in checked studies, unresolved V genes account for under half, and no reason is known for the remainder. Within this sample are tens of thousands of clones, with less than 95% of them counted one time only. The biggest ten clones account for over 3% of the sample. The source of this sequence is a woman younger than 35 in good health. Sequenced input: blood. The sequence links TRBV3-1 (or the pseudogene TRBV3-2) to TRBJ1-2; 11 middle bases align to TRBD1. In nucleotides, the sequence is TGTGCCAGCAGCCAACCGTACCCGGGACAGGGGGACGGCTACACCTTC. This gives the protein CASSQPYPGQGDGYTF.